Shown below are 18 T cell receptor beta chains from a single sample sequenced in a study of tumor-infiltrating lymphocytes in primary liver carcinoma. It was unsorted whole blood that yielded blood RNA, and germline DNA was also extracted. A constant-region primer served to make TCR beta cDNA from approximately 490 ng total RNA. Sequencing libraries for TCR beta derived from three nested multiplex PCR rounds that used slightly modified ARM-PCR. The first two PCR rounds, approximately 10 cycles each, used TRBV1-TRBV30 forward primers and a C-beta reverse primer. TCRdb independently ran MiXCR on the multiplex PCR reads; one entry per CDR3 protein. Seen here are 150,000 to 200,000 distinct CDR3 sequences, less than 65% observed once, and the top ten hold roughly 6.8%. The sample comprised peripheral blood. All receptors derive from a woman aged 60-75 years with primary liver carcinoma and hepatitis B virus infection.

Worth noting for this clonotype: The junction departs from germline at one end; a sequencing error may be responsible. The chain carries TRBV14 and TRBJ1-1, with 10 bases matching TRBD1. Looked up from germline, CDR1 is SGHDN and CDR2 is FVKESK. The CDR3 is made up of 16 amino acids. The CDR3 loop is CASSQGTGGEDTETFF. For the CDR3, the DNA is TGTGCCAGCAGCCAAGGGACAGGGGGAGAGGACACTGAAACTTTCTTT.

Notes on this clonotype: A much larger clone is a single base away; this may be a read error. Here the CDR3 reads CASSCRQGSHGYTF. The CDR3 coding sequence is TGTGCCAGCAGCTGTCGACAGGGCAGTCACGGCTACACCTTC. The chain couples TRBV5-6 to TRBJ1-2, with 7 bases aligning to TRBD1. The CDR3 extends over 14 amino acids. With V trimmed by 3 bases and J by 8 bases, 10 bases remained unmatched. CDR1 SGHDT and CDR2 YYEEEE come from the germline V gene.

A remark on this clonotype: At one of its ends the junction is not consistent with the germline gene, which may arise from a read error. The rearrangement joins TRBV12-3 or TRBV12-4 to TRBJ2-3; 11 bases line up with TRBD2. The CDR3 covers 17 residues. For the CDR3, the DNA is TGTACCAGCACATCATTTGGGGGACTAGCGGTAAAGGGTACGCAGTGTTTT. It is translated as CTSTSFGGLAVKGTQCF.

This clonotype was observed many times. The chain employs TRBV5-4 and TRBJ2-2; 9 positions match TRBD1. With 3 bases clipped from V and 4 bases from J, the junction kept 4 bases outside the gene matches. Germline V gives CDR1 SGHNT, CDR2 YYREEE (reference sequence). The CDR3 has 15 residues. This CDR3 is CASSSTGGLTGELFF. DNA of the CDR3: TGTGCCAGCAGCTCTACAGGGGGCCTCACCGGGGAGCTGTTTTTT.

A note on this clonotype: A read error may produce the germline difference seen at one junction end. This chain links TRBV11-2 with TRBJ1-5, with TRBD1 matching over 9 bases. CDR3 size: 14 residues. Germline values: CDR1 SGHAT, CDR2 FQNNGV. CDR3 region: CTSSWDRANQPQHF. As DNA, the CDR3 is TGTACCAGCAGTTGGGACAGGGCCAATCAGCCCCAGCATTTC.

The chain is built from TRBV10-3 and TRBJ2-5, with TRBD2 matching over 10 bases. Germline V gene data show CDR1 as ENHRY and CDR2 as SYGVKD. This CDR3 is 13 amino acids long. With 11 bases clipped from V and 5 bases from J, the junction kept 8 bases outside the gene matches. In nucleotides, the CDR3 is TGTGCCGCAGTAGAGCGGGAGGGGGAGACCCAGTACTTC. Encoded protein: CAAVEREGETQYF.

Comment on this clonotype: The CDR3 does not close with the conserved phenylalanine or tryptophan, likely indicating a read error. This chain links TRBV11-2 with TRBJ2-1; 8 positions match TRBD2. J gave up 5 bases and V 11 bases, and 8 bases lay outside the gene matches. CDR1 is SGHAT and CDR2 is FQNNGV in the germline V gene. The length of the CDR3 is 13 residues. The CDR3 protein is CAFRGLADNEQFV. The DNA for the CDR3 is TGTGCCTTCAGAGGACTAGCCGACAATGAGCAGTTCGTC.

This clonotype is medium-sized (0.01 to 0.1%). The V gene is TRBV11-2, the J gene TRBJ2-7, with 10 nucleotides matching TRBD2. V trimming: 5 bases; J trimming: 2 bases; junction bases outside the gene matches: 9. In germline, CDR1 is SGHAT, CDR2 FQNNGV. The CDR3 has 16 amino acids. The CDR3 region has the DNA TGTGCCAGCAGCCCTCAGACTAGCGGGCTCGCCTACGAGCAGTACTTC. It codes for CASSPQTSGLAYEQYF.

This chain uses TRBV5-1 with TRBJ2-2, with TRBD2 as a possible D gene (6 bases). This CDR3 region has 19 residues. V was pared by 0 bases and J by 7 bases, with 25 bases between. Per the germline V gene, CDR1 is SGHRS and CDR2 is YFSETQ. DNA of the CDR3: TGCGCCAGCAGCTTGGATGGCATGATGTCCCGAGCGGGCATCGGGGAGCTGTTTTTT. This codes for CASSLDGMMSRAGIGELFF.

On this clonotype itself: The CDR3 carries no conserved terminal phenylalanine or tryptophan, so it likely arises from a read error. This chain connects TRBV11-2 to TRBJ2-1; 12 nucleotides match TRBD2. The ends lost 5 bases at V and 8 bases at J; junction bases unmatched: 7. The CDR3 totals 15 residues. Germline CDR1 is SGHAT and CDR2 is FQNNGV. CDR3 DNA: TGTGCCAGCAGCGCGACTAGCGGGAGTGCCTATGAGCAGTTCTCC. This sequence encodes CASSATSGSAYEQFS.

Concerning this clonotype itself: Its ends do not fully match the called genes, so a read error is possible. V and J are TRBV4-1 and TRBJ1-2; 8 bases line up with TRBD1. The CDR3 sequence is 14 residues long. Germline V lookup: CDR1 MGHRA, CDR2 YSYEKL. CDR3 protein: CASSSRGQEYDYTF. The DNA for the CDR3 is TGCGCCAGCAGCTCCAGGGGACAGGAGTATGACTACACCTTC.

This clonotype was seen at least ten times. The chain couples TRBV14 to TRBJ2-5; 8 positions agree with TRBD1. Unmatched junction bases numbered 7, after V lost 4 bases and J lost 3 bases. The CDR3 loop spans 15 amino acids. Germline V gives CDR1 SGHDN, CDR2 FVKESK. The CDR3 coding sequence is TGTGCCAGCAGCCGACAGGGGATGGTAAAAGAGACCCAGTACTTC. It codes for CASSRQGMVKETQYF.

On this clonotype: A much larger clone differs by one base, so this may be a read error. The chain joins TRBV12-3 or TRBV12-4 to TRBJ2-3; no firm D call. The CDR3 contains 11 residues. V shed 6 bases and J shed 5 bases, with 6 bases lying between them. The CDR3: CASSPIDTQYF. CDR3 coding DNA: TGTGCCAGCAGCCCCATAGATACGCAGTATTTT.

The chain combines TRBV6-5 with TRBJ1-1, with a possible D match to TRBD1 (6 bases). V lost 8 bases and J lost 11, with 21 bases in between. Germline lookup yields CDR1 MNHEY and CDR2 SVGAGI. The CDR3 loop spans 13 amino acids. The CDR3 DNA follows: TGTGCCAGCGCCCAGGGGACGTCAGCTCGGGCTTTCTTT. Protein product: CASAQGTSARAFF.

With respect to this clonotype: The junction shows a germline mismatch at one end, possibly a read error. V is TRBV4-3 and J is TRBJ1-6; D is undetermined. CDR3 size: 14 residues. CDR1 is LGHNA and CDR2 is YSLEER in the germline V gene. CDR3 residues: CASSQDNYNSLLHF. CDR3 in DNA: TGCGCCAGCAGCCAAGACAACTATAATTCACTCCTCCACTTT.

This rearrangement joins TRBV7-3 to TRBJ2-1; D tentatively fits TRBD1 or TRBD2 (5 bases each). The CDR3 contains 15 residues. V was pared by 7 bases and J by 7 bases, with 20 bases between. Germline lookup yields CDR1 SGHTA and CDR2 FQGTGA. CDR3 sequence reads: CASNFTGTAPNEQFF. CDR3 DNA sequence: TGTGCCAGCAACTTCACCGGGACGGCGCCGAATGAGCAGTTCTTC.

This clonotype was counted only a few times. This may arise from a read error, as a much more abundant clone is one base away. The chain is built from TRBV12-3 or TRBV12-4 and TRBJ2-2, with D tentatively TRBD2 (6 bases). The CDR3 length is 15 residues. Here the CDR3 reads CVTLWSGGRTGELFF. The DNA for the CDR3 is TGTGTCACCCTCTGGTCCGGAGGGAGGACCGGGGAGCTGTTTTTT.

Worth noting for this clonotype: One base away lies a much larger clone, so this may be a sequencing read error. CDR3 sequence (DNA): TGTGCCAGCTGTGAAGTGGTGAATGGAAACATTCAGTACTTC. Amino acid sequence: CASCEVVNGNIQYF. This sequence joins TRBV6-1 and TRBJ2-4; no firm D call. There are 14 residues in the CDR3. CDR1 and CDR2 from the germline V gene are MNHNS and SASEGT.